In its sample, the clone carrying this T cell receptor (beta chain) was seen once. Antigen: not known. These data come from a study of T cell responses to AZD1222 COVID-19 vaccine. Clones were read by immunoSEQ multiplex PCR, and TCRdb kept only the in-frame ones, dropping some. The sample has around 88,000 clones; roughly 88% are singletons. Study-level results: Seropositive status at baseline applied to only 6 or 7 AZD1222 recipients. Clonal diversity was possibly underestimated; the donors were predominantly white British and more often female.

Looked up from germline, CDR1 is MNHEY and CDR2 is SMNVEV (reference sequence). The CDR3 is made up of 17 amino acids. Germline trimming cut 0 bases from V and 0 bases from J; bases unmatched to any gene: 8. This receptor was identified in an adult in good health. This rearrangement joins TRBV27 to TRBJ2-7; 7 bases are a match to TRBD1. The source was peripheral blood, collected on day 0 of MenACWY control vaccination. This chain's CDR3 is CASSLSGRQGVSYEQYF. The DNA for the CDR3 is TGTGCCAGCAGTTTATCGGGTCGACAGGGTGTCTCCTACGAGCAGTACTTC.